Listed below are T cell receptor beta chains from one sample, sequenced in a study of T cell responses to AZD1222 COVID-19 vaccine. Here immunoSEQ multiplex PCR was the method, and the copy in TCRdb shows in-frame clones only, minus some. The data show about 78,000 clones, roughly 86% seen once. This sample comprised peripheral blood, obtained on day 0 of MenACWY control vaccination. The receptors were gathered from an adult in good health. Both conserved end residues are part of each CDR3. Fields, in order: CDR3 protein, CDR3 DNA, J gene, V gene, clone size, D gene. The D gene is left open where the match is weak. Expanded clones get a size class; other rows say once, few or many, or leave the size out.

CDR3 protein: CATSRALRGRILTEAFF
CDR3 DNA: TGTGCCACCAGCAGAGCTCTCAGGGGGCGCATTCTCACTGAAGCTTTCTTT
J gene: TRBJ1-1
V gene: TRBV15
clone size: -
D gene: TRBD1

CDR3 protein: CASSSTVFPTEAFF
CDR3 DNA: TGTGCCAGCAGCTCAACAGTTTTTCCCACTGAAGCTTTCTTT
J gene: TRBJ1-1
V gene: TRBV7-2
clone size: -
D gene: -

CDR3 protein: CASRTPGRYEQYF
CDR3 DNA: TGTGCCAGCAGAACCCCCGGGCGCTACGAGCAGTACTTC
J gene: TRBJ2-7
V gene: TRBV6-5
clone size: -
D gene: -

CDR3 protein: CASSYSFDSQETQYF
CDR3 DNA: TGTGCCAGCAGTTACTCTTTCGACAGCCAAGAGACCCAGTACTTC
J gene: TRBJ2-5
V gene: TRBV6-5
clone size: -
D gene: -

CDR3 protein: CASSVSGGSNEQFF
CDR3 DNA: TGTGCCAGCAGTGTTAGCGGGGGGAGCAATGAGCAGTTCTTC
J gene: TRBJ2-1
V gene: TRBV6-4
clone size: -
D gene: TRBD2

CDR3 protein: CASSYYARRTDTQYF
CDR3 DNA: TGTGCCAGCAGTTACTACGCCAGGCGCACAGATACGCAGTATTTT
J gene: TRBJ2-3
V gene: TRBV6-2/TRBV6-3
clone size: once
D gene: -

CDR3 protein: CAMTGVGTEAFF
CDR3 DNA: TGTGCCATGACAGGGGTGGGCACTGAAGCTTTCTTT
J gene: TRBJ1-1
V gene: TRBV5-4
clone size: -
D gene: TRBD1

CDR3 protein: CASSWSGTVYGYTF
CDR3 DNA: TGTGCCAGCTCCTGGAGTGGGACAGTTTATGGCTACACCTTC
J gene: TRBJ1-2
V gene: TRBV13
clone size: -
D gene: TRBD1

CDR3 protein: CASSFAGGTDTQYF
CDR3 DNA: TGTGCCAGCAGCTTCGCGGGGGGCACAGATACGCAGTATTTT
J gene: TRBJ2-3
V gene: TRBV7-9
clone size: -
D gene: TRBD2

CDR3 protein: CASSPRLAGGNIQYF
CDR3 DNA: TGCGCCAGCAGCCCACGACTAGCGGGGGGAAACATTCAGTACTTC
J gene: TRBJ2-4
V gene: TRBV4-1
clone size: -
D gene: TRBD2

CDR3 protein: CASSQTAGGPGETQYF
CDR3 DNA: TGTGCCAGCAGCCAAACAGCGGGGGGGCCGGGAGAGACCCAGTACTTC
J gene: TRBJ2-5
V gene: TRBV3-1/TRBV3-2
clone size: -
D gene: TRBD2

CDR3 protein: CSVEDPGTGGIGANVLTF
CDR3 DNA: TGCAGCGTTGAAGATCCGGGGACAGGGGGTATTGGGGCCAACGTCCTGACTTTC
J gene: TRBJ2-6
V gene: TRBV29-1
clone size: -
D gene: TRBD1

CDR3 protein: CASSYSVGNVGYGYTF
CDR3 DNA: TGTGCCAGCAGTTACTCGGTCGGGAATGTGGGCTATGGCTACACCTTC
J gene: TRBJ1-2
V gene: TRBV6-5
clone size: -
D gene: -

CDR3 protein: CASSFSGNTEAFF
CDR3 DNA: TGTGCCAGCAGCTTCTCGGGGAACACTGAAGCTTTCTTT
J gene: TRBJ1-1
V gene: TRBV7-3
clone size: once
D gene: -

CDR3 protein: CASSQDWLGGTYEQYF
CDR3 DNA: TGCGCCAGCAGCCAAGATTGGTTAGGCGGAACCTACGAGCAGTACTTC
J gene: TRBJ2-7
V gene: TRBV4-3
clone size: -
D gene: -

CDR3 protein: CASSQDRGLREQFF
CDR3 DNA: TGTGCCAGCAGCCAAGATCGGGGACTAAGGGAGCAGTTCTTC
J gene: TRBJ2-1
V gene: TRBV3-1/TRBV3-2
clone size: -
D gene: TRBD2

CDR3 protein: CASSIAGGYNEQFF
CDR3 DNA: TGTGCCAGCAGCATAGCGGGGGGGTACAATGAGCAGTTCTTC
J gene: TRBJ2-1
V gene: TRBV3-1/TRBV3-2
clone size: -
D gene: TRBD2

CDR3 protein: CASSPGPGGPYNEQFF
CDR3 DNA: TGTGCCAGCTCACCAGGGCCAGGGGGCCCCTACAATGAGCAGTTCTTC
J gene: TRBJ2-1
V gene: TRBV18
clone size: -
D gene: TRBD1

CDR3 protein: CASSLARQDDTEAFF
CDR3 DNA: TGCGCCAGCAGCTTGGCTCGGCAGGATGACACTGAAGCTTTCTTT
J gene: TRBJ1-1
V gene: TRBV5-1
clone size: once
D gene: -

CDR3 protein: CASRPGQGPSPLHF
CDR3 DNA: TGTGCCAGCAGACCGGGACAGGGACCTTCACCCCTCCACTTT
J gene: TRBJ1-6
V gene: TRBV6-5
clone size: -
D gene: TRBD1

CDR3 protein: CATTLREQYF
CDR3 DNA: TGTGCCACAACTCTACGGGAGCAGTACTTC
J gene: TRBJ2-7
V gene: TRBV5-8
clone size: -
D gene: -

CDR3 protein: CASSQEAGGYWGTEAFF
CDR3 DNA: TGTGCCAGCAGCCAAGAGGCAGGGGGATACTGGGGCACTGAAGCTTTCTTT
J gene: TRBJ1-1
V gene: TRBV14
clone size: -
D gene: TRBD1

CDR3 protein: CASSLDSGYYGYTF
CDR3 DNA: TGCGCCAGCAGCTTGGACTCGGGATACTATGGCTACACCTTC
J gene: TRBJ1-2
V gene: TRBV5-1
clone size: -
D gene: -

CDR3 protein: CASSEGGGLTDTQYF
CDR3 DNA: TGTGCCAGCAGCGAAGGGGGCGGCCTCACAGATACGCAGTATTTT
J gene: TRBJ2-3
V gene: TRBV11-3
clone size: -
D gene: TRBD1

CDR3 protein: CASSQAANSPLHF
CDR3 DNA: TGTGCCAGCAGCCAAGCGGCCAATTCACCCCTCCACTTT
J gene: TRBJ1-6
V gene: TRBV3-1/TRBV3-2
clone size: -
D gene: -

CDR3 protein: CASSLGTMVQETQYF
CDR3 DNA: TGTGCCAGCAGCTTAGGGACGATGGTCCAAGAGACCCAGTACTTC
J gene: TRBJ2-5
V gene: TRBV13
clone size: few
D gene: -